The sample holds one count of the clone carrying this TCR beta chain. The data originate from a study of blood T cell repertoires in COVID-19. Germline CDR1 is SGHVS and CDR2 is FNYEAQ. This CDR3 is 18 amino acids long. The ends lost 7 bases at V and 6 bases at J; junction bases unmatched: 17. As processed by the authors: Reference gene primer amplification in the assay estimated nucleated cell counts. Assay: immunoSEQ multiplex PCR; the TCRdb copy retains only in-frame clones and omits some. V and J calls and clone size are given by that table; D and trimming were obtained from the DNA. In the table there are 55,000 to 65,000 clones, about 90% of which are singletons.

The chain combines TRBV7-6 with TRBJ2-2; 10 bases fit TRBD2. This receptor was obtained from a man aged 55-75 years with active or convalescent COVID-19. Material for sequencing was peripheral blood. Here the CDR3 reads CASTIQGPGLATAGELFF. The CDR3 DNA reads TGTGCCAGCACCATACAAGGACCGGGACTAGCGACGGCCGGGGAGCTGTTTTTT.